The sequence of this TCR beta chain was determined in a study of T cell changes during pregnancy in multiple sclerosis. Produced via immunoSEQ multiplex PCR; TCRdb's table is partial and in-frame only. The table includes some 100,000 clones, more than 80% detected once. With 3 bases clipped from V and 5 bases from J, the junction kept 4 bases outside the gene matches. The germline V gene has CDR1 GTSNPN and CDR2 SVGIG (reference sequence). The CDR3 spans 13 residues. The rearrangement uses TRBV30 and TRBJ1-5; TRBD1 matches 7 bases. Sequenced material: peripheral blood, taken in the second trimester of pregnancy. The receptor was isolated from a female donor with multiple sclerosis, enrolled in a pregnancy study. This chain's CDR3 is CAWSWDRDQPQHF. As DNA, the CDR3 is TGTGCCTGGAGCTGGGACAGAGATCAGCCCCAGCATTTT. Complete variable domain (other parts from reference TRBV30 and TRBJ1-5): SQTIHQWPATLVQPVGSPLSLECTVEGTSNPNLYWYRQAAGRGLQLLFYSVGIGQISSEVPQNLSASRPQDRQFILSSKKLLLSDSGFYLCAWSWDRDQPQHFGDGTRLSIL.